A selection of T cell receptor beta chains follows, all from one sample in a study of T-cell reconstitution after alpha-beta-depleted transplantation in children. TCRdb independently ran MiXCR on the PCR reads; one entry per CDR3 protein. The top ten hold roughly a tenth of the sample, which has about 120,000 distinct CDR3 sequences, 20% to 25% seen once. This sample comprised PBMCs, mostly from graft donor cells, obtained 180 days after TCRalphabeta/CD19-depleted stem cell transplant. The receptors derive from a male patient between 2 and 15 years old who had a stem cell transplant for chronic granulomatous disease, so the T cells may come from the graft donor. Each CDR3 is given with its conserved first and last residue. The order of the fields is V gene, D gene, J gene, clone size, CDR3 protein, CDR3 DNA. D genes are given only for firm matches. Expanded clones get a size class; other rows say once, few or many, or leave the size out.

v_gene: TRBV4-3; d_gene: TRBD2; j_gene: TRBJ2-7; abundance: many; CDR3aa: CASSQVPSGSPSYEQYF; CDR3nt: TGCGCCAGCAGCCAAGTGCCTAGCGGGAGTCCCTCCTACGAGCAGTACTTC
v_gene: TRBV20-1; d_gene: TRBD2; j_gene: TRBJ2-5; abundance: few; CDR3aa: CSVSAGARETQYF; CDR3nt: TGCAGTGTTTCAGCGGGAGCTCGAGAGACCCAGTACTTC
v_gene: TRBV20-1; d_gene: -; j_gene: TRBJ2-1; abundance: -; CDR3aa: CSAREGVADYSYNEQFF; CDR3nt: TGCAGTGCTAGAGAAGGGGTAGCAGATTACTCCTACAATGAGCAGTTCTTC
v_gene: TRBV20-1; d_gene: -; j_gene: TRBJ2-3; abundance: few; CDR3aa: CSARSPLLHPGTDTQYF; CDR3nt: TGCAGTGCTAGATCCCCGCTCCTCCACCCCGGCACAGATACGCAGTATTTT
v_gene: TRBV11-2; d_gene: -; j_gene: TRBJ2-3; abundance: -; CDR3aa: CASRLGSDTQYF; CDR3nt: TGTGCCAGCAGGTTAGGGTCAGATACGCAGTATTTT
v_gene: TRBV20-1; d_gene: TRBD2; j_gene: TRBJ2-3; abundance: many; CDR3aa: CSAPGLAGGPPTDTQYF; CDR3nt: TGCAGTGCCCCGGGACTAGCGGGAGGGCCACCCACAGATACGCAGTATTTT
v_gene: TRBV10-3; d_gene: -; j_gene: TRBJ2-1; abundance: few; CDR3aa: CAIKNLNNEQFF; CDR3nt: TGTGCCATCAAGAACCTCAACAATGAGCAGTTCTTC
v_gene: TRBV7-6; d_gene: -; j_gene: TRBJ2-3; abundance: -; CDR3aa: CASSMNREKRDTQYF; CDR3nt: TGTGCCAGCAGCATGAACAGGGAAAAAAGAGATACGCAGTATTTT
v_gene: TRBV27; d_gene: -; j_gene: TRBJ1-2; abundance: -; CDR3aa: CASSRDNYVYTF; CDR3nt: TGTGCCAGCAGCCGGGACAACTATGTCTACACCTTC
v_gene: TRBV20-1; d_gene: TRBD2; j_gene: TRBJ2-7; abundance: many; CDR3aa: CSARDRPGTSGRVHEQYF; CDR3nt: TGCAGTGCTAGAGATAGGCCGGGGACTAGCGGGAGGGTCCACGAGCAGTACTTC
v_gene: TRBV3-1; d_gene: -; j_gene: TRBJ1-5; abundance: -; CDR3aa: CASRPAALLAGHARQPQHF; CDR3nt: TGTGCCAGCAGACCAGCAGCCCTATTGGCCGGCCACGCACGGCAGCCCCAGCATTTT
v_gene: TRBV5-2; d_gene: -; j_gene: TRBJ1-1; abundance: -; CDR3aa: CASSLSWAGEANLVTEAFF; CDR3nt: TGTGCCAGCAGCTTGAGCTGGGCAGGGGAAGCGAACTTGGTCACTGAAGCTTTCTTT
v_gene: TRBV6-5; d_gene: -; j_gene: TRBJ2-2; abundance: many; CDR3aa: CASTQYRVKTRTGELFF; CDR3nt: TGTGCCAGCACCCAGTATAGGGTTAAGACTAGGACCGGGGAGCTGTTTTTT
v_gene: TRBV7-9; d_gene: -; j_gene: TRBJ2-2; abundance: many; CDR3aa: CASSLVSNTGELFF; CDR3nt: TGTGCCAGCAGCTTAGTTTCGAACACCGGGGAGCTGTTTTTT
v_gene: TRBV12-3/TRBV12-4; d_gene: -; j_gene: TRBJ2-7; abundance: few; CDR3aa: CASSYHSYEQYF; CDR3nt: TGTGCCAGCAGTTACCACTCCTACGAGCAGTACTTC
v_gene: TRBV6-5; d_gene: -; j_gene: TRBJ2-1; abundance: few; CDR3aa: CASRFGQYNEQFF; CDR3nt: TGTGCCAGCAGATTTGGACAGTACAATGAGCAGTTCTTC
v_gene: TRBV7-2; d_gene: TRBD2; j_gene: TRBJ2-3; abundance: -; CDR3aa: CASSLARLAGGRDTQYF; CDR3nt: TGTGCCAGCAGCTTAGCGCGTCTAGCGGGAGGGCGAGATACGCAGTATTTT